One sample yielded the 30 T cell receptor beta chains listed below, sequenced in a study of cytomegalovirus exposure and HLA in healthy donors. The PCR was carried out with 60 Vbeta primers and 13 Jbeta primers. Generated by immunoSEQ multiplex PCR, the TCRdb table keeps only in-frame clones and is missing some. The table shows some 110,000 clones, with about four fifths occurring only once. The sequencing sample was made of PBMCs. These receptors were taken from a man aged 25 to 45 in good health and CMV-seropositive.

In DNA form, the CDR3 reads TGTGCCAGCAGCCCCGTGGTAGAATACGAGCAGTACTTC. Translation gives CASSPVVEYEQYF. The chain joins TRBV11-2 to TRBJ2-7; D not resolved. The CDR3 consists of 13 residues. Germline CDR1 is SGHAT and CDR2 is FQNNGV. The V and J ends lost 5 bases and 4 bases respectively, with 12 bases between them.

This chain uses TRBV30 with TRBJ1-5, with 7 positions matching TRBD1. The germline V gene encodes CDR1 GTSNPN and CDR2 SVGIG (reference sequence). The CDR3 covers 14 residues. J lost 4 bases, V lost 5 bases, and 8 bases had no gene match. The CDR3 nucleotides are TGTGCCTGGGAACCGGGACAGCCTAATCAGCCCCAGCATTTT. This sequence encodes CAWEPGQPNQPQHF.

The chain employs TRBV29-1 and TRBJ2-5, with D perhaps TRBD2 (6 bases). There are 12 residues in the CDR3. The germline CDR1 and CDR2 sequences are SQVTM and ANQGSEA. V was trimmed by 0 bases and J by 4 bases, leaving 6 bases between them. CDR3 amino acids: CSVEDSGETQYF. The CDR3 DNA reads TGCAGCGTTGAAGATAGCGGAGAGACCCAGTACTTC. Combining the CDR3 with reference TRBV29-1 and TRBJ2-5 gives the whole variable domain SAVISQKPSRDICQRGTSLTIQCQVDSQVTMMFWYRQQPGQSLTLIATANQGSEATYESGFVIDKFPISRPNLTFSTLTVSNMSPEDSSIYLCSVEDSGETQYFGPGTRLLVL.

There are a few counts of this clone. This chain joins TRBV6-1 and TRBJ1-1, with a weak D call TRBD1 (6 bases). The germline V gene encodes CDR1 MNHNS and CDR2 SASEGT. With 1 base removed from V and 4 bases from J, the gap between germline ends came to 13 bases. The CDR3 loop spans 15 amino acids. The CDR3 here is CASSEGSQGVTEAFF. As DNA, the CDR3 is TGTGCCAGCAGTGAAGGTTCACAGGGAGTCACTGAAGCTTTCTTT.

This chain connects TRBV27 to TRBJ2-7; D may be TRBD2 (7 bases). This CDR3 comprises 14 residues. In germline, CDR1 is MNHEY, CDR2 SMNVEV (reference sequence). Trimming stripped 2 bases from V and 2 bases from J, with 10 bases between. CDR3 nucleotides: TGTGCCAGCAGTTTAATGGGGGGGCCCTACGAGCAGTACTTC. Translating gives CASSLMGGPYEQYF.

The V and J genes are TRBV5-1 and TRBJ2-2; 7 nucleotides match TRBD2. V gave up 4 bases and J gave up 1 base; unmatched junction bases: 4. Germline CDR1 reads SGHRS; CDR2 reads YFSETQ. The CDR3 runs to 15 residues. The CDR3 sequence is CASSPWGGNTGELFF. The CDR3 coding sequence is TGCGCCAGCAGCCCCTGGGGGGGGAACACCGGGGAGCTGTTTTTT. Together with reference TRBV5-1 and TRBJ2-2, the CDR3 gives the full variable domain: KAGVTQTPRYLIKTRGQQVTLSCSPISGHRSVSWYQQTPGQGLQFLFEYFSETQRNKGNFPGRFSGRQFSNSRSEMNVSTLELGDSALYLCASSPWGGNTGELFFGEGSRLTVL.

V gene TRBV5-6 combines with J gene TRBJ1-3, with 7 bases fitting TRBD1. V was clipped by 4 bases and J by 9 bases; unmatched bases: 10. Germline loops: CDR1 SGHDT, CDR2 YYEEEE. This CDR3 has 14 amino acids. CDR3 sequence reads: CASSPTGSGFTIYF. The CDR3 DNA sequence: TGTGCCAGCAGCCCGACAGGGAGTGGATTCACCATATATTTT. Full variable domain (rest looked up from reference TRBV5-6 and TRBJ1-3): DAGVTQSPTHLIKTRGQQVTLRCSPKSGHDTVSWYQQALGQGPQFIFQYYEEEERQRGNFPDRFSGHQFPNYSSELNVNALLLGDSALYLCASSPTGSGFTIYFGEGSWLTVV.

The V gene is TRBV9, the J gene TRBJ2-3; no firm D call. Germline V gene lookup returns CDR1 SGDLS and CDR2 YYNGEE. The ends were cut back, 4 bases at V and 8 bases at J, with 11 bases in the middle. The CDR3 contains 12 residues. The DNA for the CDR3 is TGTGCCAGCAGCCCCCGAGGCGCTACGCAGTATTTT. Its protein product is CASSPRGATQYF.

This clone was counted only a few times. The genes are TRBV21-1 and TRBJ1-4; no DNA check was done on the table's D call, TRBD1. TRBV21-1 is listed as a pseudogene. CDR3 length: 13 residues. CDR3 sequence (DNA): TGTGCCAGCAGCTGCCTGACAGGGGAAAAACTGTTTTTT. It codes for CASSCLTGEKLFF.

The chain is built from TRBV7-9 and TRBJ2-5, with D possibly TRBD2 on 5 matching bases. CDR3 length equals 15 residues. Germline V gene sequence: CDR1 SEHNR, CDR2 FQNEAQ (reference sequence). V was cut by 0 bases and J by 2 bases, with 10 bases left in between. CDR3 loop: CASSLARAAQETQYF. The CDR3 DNA reads as TGTGCCAGCAGCTTAGCGCGAGCGGCTCAAGAGACCCAGTACTTC.

This clone has more than one count but fewer than ten. The rearrangement links TRBV6-1 to TRBJ2-7, with D possibly TRBD2 on 5 matching bases. Trimming took off 2 bases at V and 1 base at J, with 6 bases between the two ends. Looked up from germline, CDR1 is MNHNS and CDR2 is SASEGT. The CDR3 runs to 13 residues. The CDR3 DNA sequence: TGTGCCAGCAGTGAAAGGGAGTCCTACGAGCAGTACTTC. Protein sequence: CASSERESYEQYF.

CDR3 amino acids: CASSLDRGPGNTIYF. In DNA form, the CDR3 reads TGCGCCAGCAGCCTTGACAGGGGACCTGGAAACACCATATATTTT. This chain uses TRBV4-1 with TRBJ1-3; 8 bases match TRBD1. Germline V gene data show CDR1 as MGHRA and CDR2 as YSYEKL. The CDR3 is 15 residues long. Germline trimming cut 4 bases from V and 2 bases from J; bases unmatched to any gene: 4.

This clone was observed once. The chain couples TRBV4-2 to TRBJ1-2; D not certain. Germline V gives CDR1 LGHNA, CDR2 YNFKEQ. The CDR3 has 17 amino acids. V shed 0 bases and J shed 3 bases, with 17 bases lying between them. The CDR3 loop is CASSQDRVEGEDYGYTF. The DNA for the CDR3 is TGTGCCAGCAGCCAAGATAGGGTGGAGGGCGAAGACTATGGCTACACCTTC.

The chain uses TRBV5-4 and TRBJ2-3; TRBD2 aligns across 10 bases. Germline lookup yields CDR1 SGHNT and CDR2 YYREEE (reference sequence). The CDR3 runs to 16 residues. Losses at the gene ends were 2 bases for V and 0 bases for J; bases not matched to a gene: 3. The CDR3 DNA reads TGTGCCAGCAGCTTAGGACTAGCGGCTAGCACAGATACGCAGTATTTT. This sequence encodes CASSLGLAASTDTQYF.

This chain links TRBV13 with TRBJ2-7, with D possibly matching TRBD1 (7 bases). Trimming cost V 4 bases and J 2 bases, with 15 bases left between them. This CDR3 region has 15 residues. Germline values: CDR1 PRHDT, CDR2 FYEKMQ (reference sequence). The CDR3 nucleotides read TGTGCCAGCAGCTCAAACAGGGGAGGAGCCTACGAGCAGTACTTC. It is translated as CASSSNRGGAYEQYF.

V is TRBV5-6 and J is TRBJ1-6; D gene unclear. Germline CDR1 is SGHDT and CDR2 is YYEEEE. CDR3 length equals 14 residues. Trimming shortened V by 1 base and J by 4 bases, and 6 bases separated the two germline ends. The CDR3 DNA reads as TGTGCCAGCAGCTTGCTAGCATATAATTCACCCCTCCACTTT. Amino acid sequence: CASSLLAYNSPLHF.

The V call is TRBV9, the J call TRBJ1-1; the D gene is possibly TRBD1 (5 bases). Germline V gives CDR1 SGDLS, CDR2 YYNGEE. The CDR3 loop spans 13 amino acids. Trimming stripped 0 bases from V and 4 bases from J, with 7 bases between. The CDR3 spells CASSVEGATEAFF. In DNA form, the CDR3 reads TGTGCCAGCAGCGTAGAAGGGGCCACTGAAGCTTTCTTT.

The V gene is TRBV5-1, the J gene TRBJ2-7, with D uncertain. Germline V gene lookup returns CDR1 SGHRS and CDR2 YFSETQ. Trimming shortened V by 1 base and J by 5 bases, and 10 bases separated the two germline ends. The CDR3 has 13 residues. CDR3 residues: CASSLILSNEQYF. The CDR3 DNA reads as TGCGCCAGCAGCTTGATACTTTCGAACGAGCAGTACTTC.

The chain recombines TRBV27 with TRBJ2-7, with TRBD1 identical over 8 bases. Germline V gene lookup returns CDR1 MNHEY and CDR2 SMNVEV (reference sequence). Trimming took 3 bases from V and 2 from J; bases not matched to a gene: 6. This CDR3 has 15 amino acids. CDR3 DNA: TGTGCCAGCAGTTTCTGGACAGGGTCAACCTACGAGCAGTACTTC. This codes for CASSFWTGSTYEQYF.

This clone was detected a few times. V gene TRBV2 combines with J gene TRBJ2-7; possible D gene TRBD1, 6 bases. Germline V CDR1 and CDR2: SNHLY, FYNNEI. CDR3 length: 14 residues. The V gene lost 5 bases and the J gene lost 5 bases, with 16 bases spanning the gap. Here the CDR3 reads CASSNTGLGHEQYF. Written as DNA, the CDR3 is TGTGCCAGCAGTAATACAGGGTTGGGGCACGAGCAGTACTTC.

The chain carries TRBV10-3 and TRBJ2-5; 8 bases line up with TRBD2. The V gene's germline CDR1 is ENHRY and CDR2 SYGVKD. CDR3 length equals 14 residues. Losses at the gene ends were 6 bases for V and 4 bases for J; bases not matched to a gene: 7. CDR3 in amino acids: CAIRNSGEGETQYF. CDR3 bases: TGTGCCATCAGAAATAGCGGGGAGGGAGAGACCCAGTACTTC.

This clone was counted only a few times. The V and J genes are TRBV19 and TRBJ2-3, with 12 bases lining up with TRBD2. The CDR3 length is 18 residues. J gave up 2 bases and V 4 bases, and 10 bases lay outside the gene matches. The germline V gene encodes CDR1 LNHDA and CDR2 SQIVND (reference sequence). The CDR3 DNA reads TGTGCCAGTAGTAACGCGGCTAGCGGGGGGGCCGACACAGATACGCAGTATTTT. Residues: CASSNAASGGADTDTQYF.

The chain couples TRBV27 to TRBJ1-1, with 7 bases matching TRBD1. Germline V gene lookup returns CDR1 MNHEY and CDR2 SMNVEV (reference sequence). The CDR3 is 16 residues long. V lost 5 bases and J lost 10; bases outside the gene matches: 19. CDR3 sequence reads: CASSPQIINRGYVAFF. The CDR3 bases are TGTGCCAGCAGTCCGCAAATTATCAACAGGGGTTACGTAGCTTTCTTT.

The chain carries TRBV9 and TRBJ1-2; D unresolved. The CDR3 is made up of 16 amino acids. CDR1 is SGDLS and CDR2 is YYNGEE in the germline V gene. V shed 3 bases and J shed 7 bases, with 22 bases lying between them. The CDR3 sequence: CASSGGRSRVLGGYTF. The CDR3 DNA sequence: TGTGCCAGCAGCGGCGGCAGGTCGAGGGTTTTGGGTGGCTACACCTTC. Supplemented by reference TRBV9 and TRBJ1-2, the full variable domain reads DSGVTQTPKHLITATGQRVTLRCSPRSGDLSVYWYQQSLDQGLQFLIQYYNGEERAKGNILERFSAQQFPDLHSELNLSSLELGDSALYFCASSGGRSRVLGGYTFGSGTRLTVV.

V is TRBV9 and J is TRBJ2-6; tentatively, D is TRBD2 (6 bases). The V gene's germline CDR1 is SGDLS and CDR2 YYNGEE. V dropped 0 bases and J dropped 0 bases, with 10 bases sitting between them. The CDR3 runs 17 residues. Written as DNA, the CDR3 is TGTGCCAGCAGCGTAGGGGCGGGGAACTCTGGGGCCAACGTCCTGACTTTC. Amino acids: CASSVGAGNSGANVLTF.

The chain has TRBV30 and TRBJ1-2; D is ambiguous. Trimming cost V 2 bases and J 7 bases, with 26 bases left between them. The V gene's germline CDR1 is GTSNPN and CDR2 SVGIG (reference sequence). This CDR3 region has 17 residues. CDR3: CAWSIGSSFGGRAGYTF. The CDR3 DNA is TGTGCCTGGAGTATTGGGAGCTCGTTTGGTGGTCGGGCTGGCTACACCTTC.

The rearrangement links TRBV2 to TRBJ1-3; D may be TRBD1 (6 bases). Germline V CDR1 and CDR2: SNHLY, FYNNEI. The CDR3 runs to 15 residues. Trimming removed 6 bases at V and 4 bases at J, with 16 bases between. In DNA, the CDR3 is TGTGCCAGCAGCCAGGGGTCTTCCTACGGAAACACCATATATTTT. Translation: CASSQGSSYGNTIYF.

This clone was found a few times. V usage is TRBV20-1 and J usage is TRBJ2-1; D may be TRBD1 (6 bases). Germline-derived CDR1 and CDR2 are DFQATT and SNEGSKA (reference sequence). The CDR3 consists of 11 residues. V gave up 1 base and J gave up 8 bases, with 6 bases separating them. CDR3 loop: CSARGQDEQFF. Written as DNA, the CDR3 is TGCAGTGCTAGAGGACAGGATGAGCAGTTCTTC.

The CDR3 sequence is CASSWGLTPGTPPHNEQFF. The CDR3 bases are TGCGCCAGCAGCTGGGGACTAACCCCCGGCACCCCGCCACACAATGAGCAGTTCTTC. This chain links TRBV5-1 with TRBJ2-1, with 7 bases identical to TRBD2. There are 19 residues in the CDR3. CDR1 is SGHRS, CDR2 YFSETQ, per germline. Trimming took 3 bases from V and 5 from J; bases not matched to a gene: 20. The complete variable domain, with remaining parts taken from reference TRBV5-1 and TRBJ2-1, reads KAGVTQTPRYLIKTRGQQVTLSCSPISGHRSVSWYQQTPGQGLQFLFEYFSETQRNKGNFPGRFSGRQFSNSRSEMNVSTLELGDSALYLCASSWGLTPGTPPHNEQFFGPGTRLTVL.

This clone was seen a handful of times. This chain links TRBV7-9 with TRBJ1-2, with D perhaps matching TRBD1 (6 bases). The CDR3 runs 13 residues. Deletions cut 3 bases from V and 7 bases from J, with 12 bases between. The V gene's germline CDR1 is SEHNR and CDR2 FQNEAQ (reference sequence). The DNA for the CDR3 is TGTGCCAGCAGCTTGGGTAGGACAGCTGGCTACACCTTC. Protein sequence: CASSLGRTAGYTF.